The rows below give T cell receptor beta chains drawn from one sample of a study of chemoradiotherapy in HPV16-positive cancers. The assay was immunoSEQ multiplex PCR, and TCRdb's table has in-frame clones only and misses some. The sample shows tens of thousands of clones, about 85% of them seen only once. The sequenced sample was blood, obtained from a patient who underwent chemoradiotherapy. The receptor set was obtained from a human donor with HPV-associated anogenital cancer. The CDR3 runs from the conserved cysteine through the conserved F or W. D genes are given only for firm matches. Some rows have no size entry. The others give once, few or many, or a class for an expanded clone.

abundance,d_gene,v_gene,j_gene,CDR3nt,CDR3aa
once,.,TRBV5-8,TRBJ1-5,TGTGCCAGCAGCTTGGAAACCAGCTCATATAGCAATCAGCCCCAGCATTTT,CASSLETSSYSNQPQHF
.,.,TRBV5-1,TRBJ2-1,TGCGCCAGCAGCTTGCAGGCCACCTCTGATGAGCAGTTCTTC,CASSLQATSDEQFF
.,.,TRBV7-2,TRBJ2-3,TGTGCCAGCAGCCAAACAGGGTGGGGCACAGATACGCAGTATTTT,CASSQTGWGTDTQYF
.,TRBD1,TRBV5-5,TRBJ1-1,TGTGCCAGCAGCTGGACAGGGGGCGGAGGCACTGAAGCTTTCTTT,CASSWTGGGGTEAFF
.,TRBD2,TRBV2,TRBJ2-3,TGTGCCAGCAGTGTTCGGGGGGGGACAGATACGCAGTATTTT,CASSVRGGTDTQYF
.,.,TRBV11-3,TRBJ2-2,TGTGCCAGCAGCTTAGGGACTATAACCGGGGAGCTGTTTTTT,CASSLGTITGELFF
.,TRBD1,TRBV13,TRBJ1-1,TGTGCCAGCAGCCCTCCACCCAGGGGGGGTGAAGCTTTCTTT,CASSPPPRGGEAFF
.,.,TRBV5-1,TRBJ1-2,TGCGCCAGCAGCTTGGAGGGGGGGCAATCCTATGGCTACACCTTC,CASSLEGGQSYGYTF
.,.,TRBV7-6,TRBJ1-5,TGTGCCAGCAGTGAAGGACGGGGGTACGGTCAGCCCCAGCATTTT,CASSEGRGYGQPQHF
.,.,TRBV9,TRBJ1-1,TGTGCCAGCAGCTCTTTAGGGGCTGAAGCTTTCTTT,CASSSLGAEAFF
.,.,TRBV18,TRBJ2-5,TGTGCCAGCTCACCTAGCAACCAAGAGACCCAGTACTTC,CASSPSNQETQYF
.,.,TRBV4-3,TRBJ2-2,TGCGCCAGCAGCCAAGGCCAGGGGATCTTCGGGGAGCTGTTTTTT,CASSQGQGIFGELFF
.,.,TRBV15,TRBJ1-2,TGTGCCACCAGCAGTATTAAGAGGGATTCCTATGGCTACACCTTC,CATSSIKRDSYGYTF
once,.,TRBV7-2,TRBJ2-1,TGTGCCAGCAGCTTAGCGGGGGGGCCCTACAATGAGCAGTTCTTC,CASSLAGGPYNEQFF
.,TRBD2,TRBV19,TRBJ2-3,TGTGCCAGTAGTATAACTAGCGGGGGGAATGCAGATACGCAGTATTTT,CASSITSGGNADTQYF
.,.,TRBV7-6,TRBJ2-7,TGTGCCAGCAGCTTACAGGAAGTCAACGAGCAGTACTTC,CASSLQEVNEQYF
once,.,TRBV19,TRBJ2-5,TGTGCCAGTAGTAGAAACTTCGGGACGATTCAAGAGACCCAGTACTTC,CASSRNFGTIQETQYF
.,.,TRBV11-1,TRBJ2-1,TGTGCCAGCAGCTTAGTTGGTCAGGGTATAGGAGAGCAGTTCTTC,CASSLVGQGIGEQFF
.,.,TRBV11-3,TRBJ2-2,TGTGCCAGCAGCTTAGGGGGGAACACCGGGGAGCTGTTTTTT,CASSLGGNTGELFF
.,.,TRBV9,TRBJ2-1,TGTGCCAGCAGCGTTCCCGGGGATGAGCAGTTCTTC,CASSVPGDEQFF
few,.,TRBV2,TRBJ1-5,TGTGCCAGCAGTCCAGCGGCCCCGTCGGATCAGCCCCAGCATTTT,CASSPAAPSDQPQHF
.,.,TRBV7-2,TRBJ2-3,TGTGCCAGCAGCTTAGCCGGCCAGTACATCGATACGCAGTATTTT,CASSLAGQYIDTQYF
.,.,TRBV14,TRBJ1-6,TGTGCCAGCAGCCATATCCGGGCCGGTGACATTTATAATTCACCCCTCCACTTT,CASSHIRAGDIYNSPLHF
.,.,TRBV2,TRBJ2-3,TGTGCCAGCAGTCCCGACGAAGATACGCAGTATTTT,CASSPDEDTQYF
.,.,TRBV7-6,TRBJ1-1,TGTGCCAGCAGCCCCTCGGACGGGAACACTGAAGCTTTCTTT,CASSPSDGNTEAFF
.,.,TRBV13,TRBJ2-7,TGTGCCAGCAGCTTAAGGGGGACCCTGGATCAGTACTTC,CASSLRGTLDQYF
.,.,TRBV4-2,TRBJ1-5,TGTGCCAGCAGCCAAGATCTGGCATCAAATCAGCCCCAGCATTTT,CASSQDLASNQPQHF